The 25 T cell receptor beta chains given below trace back to one sample, sequenced in a study of cytomegalovirus exposure and HLA in healthy donors. The study ran its PCR with 60 Vbeta and 13 Jbeta primers. The assay was immunoSEQ multiplex PCR, and TCRdb's table has in-frame clones only and misses some. The sample carries about 180,000 clones, 84% recorded once. Sample: PBMCs. The receptors were gathered from a girl between 10 and 17 years old in good health and CMV-seropositive.

The V call is TRBV7-9, the J call TRBJ2-2; D is possibly TRBD2 (5 bases). Germline values: CDR1 SEHNR, CDR2 FQNEAQ (reference sequence). The length of the CDR3 is 15 residues. Trimming pared 7 bases from V and 0 bases from J, leaving 12 bases between. The CDR3 here is CASTFGLANTGELFF. The CDR3 nucleotides read TGTGCCAGCACCTTTGGACTGGCGAACACCGGGGAGCTGTTTTTT.

The chain is built from TRBV19 and TRBJ2-5; 7 bases match TRBD1. Germline assignment: CDR1 LNHDA and CDR2 SQIVND (reference sequence). The CDR3 has 15 residues. V dropped 3 bases and J dropped 1; count of bases not matched to a gene: 5. DNA for the CDR3: TGTGCCAGTAGTATCCACCGGGACAGCCAAGAGACCCAGTACTTC. Its protein product is CASSIHRDSQETQYF. Complete variable domain (other parts from reference TRBV19 and TRBJ2-5): DGGITQSPKYLFRKEGQNVTLSCEQNLNHDAMYWYRQDPGQGLRLIYYSQIVNDFQKGDIAEGYSVSREKKESFPLTVTSAQKNPTAFYLCASSIHRDSQETQYFGPGTRLLVL.

This clone was observed a few times. This chain links TRBV5-5 with TRBJ1-1; 12 bases match TRBD1. Germline V gene sequence: CDR1 SGHKS, CDR2 YYEKEE (reference sequence). With V trimmed by 1 base and J by 5 bases, 9 bases remained unmatched. The CDR3 has 17 amino acids. This chain's CDR3 is CASSLIVGTGGRTEAFF. The DNA of the CDR3 is TGTGCCAGCAGCTTGATTGTGGGGACAGGGGGCAGGACTGAAGCTTTCTTT.

The chain links TRBV25-1 to TRBJ2-3; TRBD2 agrees at 10 bases. This CDR3 region has 16 residues. Germline V gene data show CDR1 as MGHDK and CDR2 as SYGVNS. V lost 5 bases and J lost 2; bases outside the gene matches: 7. The CDR3: CASSPGLAVTTDTQYF. The CDR3 region has the DNA TGTGCCAGCAGTCCTGGACTAGCGGTGACCACAGATACGCAGTATTTT.

Notes on this clone: At one of its ends the junction is not consistent with the germline gene, which may arise from a read error. V usage is TRBV11-2 and J usage is TRBJ1-1, with TRBD1 matching 9 bases. CDR3 length equals 13 residues. Germline CDR1 and CDR2: SGHAT and FQNNGV. The CDR3 is CASSTGTGRADLF. CDR3 coding DNA: TGTGCCAGCAGCACCGGGACAGGGCGAGCCGATCTTTTT.

The gene calls are TRBV14 and TRBJ1-2, with D hard to call. V dropped 1 base and J dropped 4 bases, with 10 bases sitting between them. This CDR3 comprises 14 residues. The germline CDR1 and CDR2 sequences are SGHDN and FVKESK. The CDR3 reads CASSQVAGPYGYTF. In nucleotides, the CDR3 is TGTGCCAGCAGCCAAGTAGCGGGTCCCTATGGCTACACCTTC.

This chain connects TRBV7-3 to TRBJ2-1, with TRBD1 matching over 8 bases. The CDR3 totals 16 residues. V shed 5 bases, J shed 3 bases, and the junction held 9 bases outside the gene matches. The V gene's germline CDR1 is SGHTA and CDR2 FQGTGA. CDR3 amino acids: CASSLYGQGGYNEQFF. The DNA for the CDR3 is TGTGCCAGCAGCCTGTACGGACAGGGAGGCTACAATGAGCAGTTCTTC.

In DNA, the CDR3 is TGTGCCAGCAGCTTGTCAGCGTTTAACTATGGCTACACCTTC. This gives the protein CASSLSAFNYGYTF. V and J are TRBV5-4 and TRBJ1-2; D unclear. V was clipped by 1 base and J by 1 base, with 8 bases between them. Germline-derived CDR1 and CDR2 are SGHNT and YYREEE (reference sequence). The CDR3 consists of 14 residues.

CDR3 amino acids: CASRDGLAGGLVPGELFF. DNA for the CDR3: TGCGCCAGCAGGGATGGACTAGCGGGGGGGCTTGTACCCGGGGAGCTGTTTTTT. This chain connects TRBV10-1 to TRBJ2-2; 15 bases fit TRBD2. This CDR3 is built from 18 residues. Losses at the gene ends were 6 bases for V and 6 bases for J; bases not matched to a gene: 11. Looked up from germline, CDR1 is WNHNN and CDR2 is SYGVQD (reference sequence).

This clone was recorded once. The chain links TRBV28 to TRBJ2-2; 11 positions agree with TRBD2. With V trimmed by 5 bases and J by 8 bases, 10 bases remained unmatched. Germline V lookup: CDR1 MDHEN, CDR2 SYDVKM. CDR3 length: 16 amino acids. The CDR3 protein is CASSIPTSGVYGELFF. The DNA of the CDR3 is TGTGCCAGCAGTATCCCGACTAGCGGGGTATATGGGGAGCTGTTTTTT.

The chain links TRBV6-6 to TRBJ1-6, with a possible D match to TRBD1 (5 bases). Trimming removed 2 bases from V and 5 bases from J, with 7 bases in between. Per the germline V gene, CDR1 is MNHNY and CDR2 is SVGAGI (reference sequence). The CDR3 is made up of 14 amino acids. This CDR3 reads CASSYQDNNSPLHF. DNA for the CDR3: TGTGCCAGCAGTTACCAGGACAATAATTCACCCCTCCACTTT.

This sequence joins TRBV9 and TRBJ2-7, with D unresolved. Germline V gene data show CDR1 as SGDLS and CDR2 as YYNGEE. The CDR3 sequence is 15 residues long. Trimming pared 4 bases from V and 2 bases from J, leaving 16 bases between. The CDR3 region is CASSPEWWLTYEQYF. CDR3 sequence (DNA): TGTGCCAGCAGCCCCGAGTGGTGGTTAACCTACGAGCAGTACTTC.

CDR3: CASSPTGGASPWDEQYF. CDR3 nucleotides: TGTGCCAGCAGCCCCACAGGGGGCGCATCCCCTTGGGACGAGCAGTACTTC. The chain has TRBV5-6 and TRBJ2-5; 9 positions agree with TRBD1. The assigned J gene may be wrong: the sequence end matches TRBJ2-7 better. Germline CDR1 SGHDT, CDR2 YYEEEE. The CDR3 is made up of 17 amino acids.

Comments on this clone: Sequence at one end of the junction differs from germline and may be a read error. The V call is TRBV20-1, the J call TRBJ1-4; 10 positions agree with TRBD1. CDR3 length: 10 amino acids. Germline loops: CDR1 DFQATT, CDR2 SNEGSKA (reference sequence). This CDR3 is CSARVGTGVF. The CDR3 DNA is TGCAGTGCTAGAGTCGGGACAGGGGTTTTT.

Concerning this clone itself: This CDR3 is also generated by other DNA sequences in the sample. The chain recombines TRBV11-2 with TRBJ2-3; D possibly corresponds to TRBD2 (7 bases). Germline assignment: CDR1 SGHAT and CDR2 FQNNGV. The CDR3 loop spans 16 amino acids. The V and J ends lost 1 base and 0 bases respectively, with 11 bases between them. CDR3 protein: CASSLVGGGSTDTQYF. In nucleotides, the CDR3 is TGTGCCAGCAGCTTAGTGGGAGGGGGTAGCACAGATACGCAGTATTTT.

This chain joins TRBV7-2 and TRBJ1-6, with D maybe TRBD1 (5 bases). CDR1 and CDR2 (germline): SGHTA, FQGNSA. V dropped 5 bases and J dropped 1 base, with 15 bases sitting between them. The CDR3 runs to 17 residues. Here the CDR3 reads CASSNPVGGSYNSPLHF. CDR3 nucleotides: TGTGCCAGCAGCAACCCCGTGGGGGGTTCCTATAATTCACCCCTCCACTTT.

Here the CDR3 DNA reads TGCGCCAGCAGTTCGGCGGGACAGGGCTTGAATGAGCAGTTCTTC. Amino acids: CASSSAGQGLNEQFF. The chain couples TRBV10-1 to TRBJ2-1; 9 bases are a match to TRBD1. There are 15 residues in the CDR3. J was trimmed by 7 bases and V by 5 bases; bases with no gene match: 9. The germline V gene encodes CDR1 WNHNN and CDR2 SYGVQD (reference sequence).

The rearrangement links TRBV9 to TRBJ1-4; D ambiguous. Germline lookup yields CDR1 SGDLS and CDR2 YYNGEE. The CDR3 extends over 13 amino acids. The germline V and J ends were trimmed by 0 bases and 3 bases, with 3 bases remaining between them. The CDR3 protein is CASSVAPNEKLFF. The CDR3 DNA is TGTGCCAGCAGCGTAGCTCCTAATGAAAAACTGTTTTTT.

Only a few counts were recorded for this clone. The genes are TRBV6-4 and TRBJ2-1; 10 bases map to TRBD2. Losses at the gene ends were 2 bases for V and 8 bases for J; bases not matched to a gene: 6. Germline assignment: CDR1 MRHNA and CDR2 SNTAGT. This CDR3 comprises 15 residues. CDR3 residues: CASSDGSGGEDEQFF. In DNA, the CDR3 is TGTGCCAGCAGTGACGGGAGCGGGGGGGAGGATGAGCAGTTCTTC.

The V and J genes are TRBV19 and TRBJ2-7; D is perhaps TRBD1 (6 bases). V dropped 5 bases and J dropped 3 bases, with 11 bases sitting between them. The CDR3 sequence is 13 residues long. Germline V CDR1 and CDR2: LNHDA, SQIVND (reference sequence). Written as DNA, the CDR3 is TGTGCCAGTAGTGACAGGTCTGGCTACGAGCAGTACTTC. Its protein product is CASSDRSGYEQYF. Filled out from reference TRBV19 and TRBJ2-7, the complete variable domain reads DGGITQSPKYLFRKEGQNVTLSCEQNLNHDAMYWYRQDPGQGLRLIYYSQIVNDFQKGDIAEGYSVSREKKESFPLTVTSAQKNPTAFYLCASSDRSGYEQYFGPGTRLTVT.

The chain recombines TRBV6-5 with TRBJ1-6; 10 nucleotides match TRBD1. CDR3 length: 15 residues. Germline CDR1 MNHEY, CDR2 SVGAGI. V gave up 10 bases and J gave up 4 bases; unmatched junction bases: 7. The CDR3 protein is CATRRDRGYNSPLHF. The CDR3 region has the DNA TGTGCCACCCGCCGGGACAGGGGTTATAATTCACCCCTCCACTTT.

The chain employs TRBV2 and TRBJ2-7; tentative D call: TRBD1 (5 bases). V was clipped by 7 bases and J by 1 base, with 14 bases between them. This CDR3 is 14 amino acids long. In germline, CDR1 is SNHLY, CDR2 FYNNEI. This chain's CDR3 is CASMTVWSSYEQYF. DNA of the CDR3: TGTGCCAGCATGACAGTATGGTCTTCCTACGAGCAGTACTTC.

CDR3 region: CASSRTSTSTDTQYF. CDR3 bases: TGTGCCAGCAGTCGGACTTCCACTAGCACAGATACGCAGTATTTT. The V and J genes are TRBV6-4 and TRBJ2-3; D perhaps matches TRBD2 (5 bases). The CDR3 loop spans 15 amino acids. Trimming stripped 5 bases from V and 0 bases from J, with 12 bases between. CDR1 and CDR2 from the germline V gene are MRHNA and SNTAGT.

V and J are TRBV7-6 and TRBJ1-1; no firm D call. The ends were cut back, 1 base at V and 4 bases at J, with 13 bases in the middle. This CDR3 region has 15 residues. Germline V gene data show CDR1 as SGHVS and CDR2 as FNYEAQ. CDR3 residues: CASSLGIEGGTEAFF. CDR3 DNA: TGTGCCAGCAGCTTAGGTATCGAGGGTGGCACTGAAGCTTTCTTT. Full variable domain (outside the CDR3, taken from reference TRBV7-6 and TRBJ1-1): GAGVSQSPRYKVTKRGQDVALRCDPISGHVSLYWYRQALGQGPEFLTYFNYEAQQDKSGLPNDRFSAERPEGSISTLTIQRTEQRDSAMYRCASSLGIEGGTEAFFGQGTRLTVV.

The chain combines TRBV4-1 with TRBJ2-3, with 13 nucleotides matching TRBD2. Germline V gives CDR1 MGHRA, CDR2 YSYEKL. V dropped 2 bases and J dropped 5; count of bases not matched to a gene: 4. There are 16 residues in the CDR3. The CDR3 sequence: CASSQMGLAGRDTQYF. The CDR3 DNA follows: TGCGCCAGCAGCCAAATGGGACTAGCGGGGAGAGATACGCAGTATTTT.